Listed below are T cell receptor beta chains from one sample, sequenced in a study of T cell changes during pregnancy in multiple sclerosis. The method was immunoSEQ multiplex PCR; TCRdb's version includes in-frame clones alone and lacks a portion of them. The sample shows some 45,000 clones, 95% of them seen only once. This sample comprised CD8+ T cells from peripheral blood mononuclear cells, obtained in the first trimester of pregnancy. The receptors come from a female donor with multiple sclerosis, enrolled in a pregnancy study. The CDR3 runs from the conserved cysteine through the conserved F or W. The order of the fields is V gene, clone size, D gene, J gene, CDR3 protein, CDR3 DNA. A D gene is named only where the DNA matches it firmly. Size is omitted from some rows. Given values are once, few, many or a class for expanded clones.

TRBV7-9	-	TRBD2	TRBJ2-3	CASSSATSGLTDTQYF	TGTGCCAGCAGCTCAGCGACTAGCGGACTCACAGATACGCAGTATTTT
TRBV25-1	-	-	TRBJ1-1	CASTDGLTNTEAFF	TGTGCCAGTACCGATGGACTGACGAACACTGAAGCTTTCTTT
TRBV7-9	-	-	TRBJ2-2	CASSASGLAHTGELFF	TGTGCCAGCAGCGCGAGCGGGCTAGCGCACACCGGGGAGCTGTTTTTT
TRBV2	-	-	TRBJ2-7	CASSLLTDLSYEQYF	TGTGCCAGCAGCCTTCTAACAGACCTTTCCTACGAGCAGTACTTC
TRBV7-9	-	TRBD1	TRBJ1-3	CASREGGADGNTIYF	TGTGCCAGCAGAGAAGGGGGCGCGGATGGAAACACCATATATTTT
TRBV7-3	once	-	TRBJ2-7	CASSPDGSYEQYF	TGTGCCAGCAGCCCCGACGGGTCCTACGAGCAGTACTTC
TRBV29-1	-	TRBD2	TRBJ2-7	CSVWTSGSYEQYF	TGCAGCGTCTGGACTAGCGGGAGTTACGAGCAGTACTTC
TRBV9	-	-	TRBJ2-3	CASGGGDTQYF	TGTGCCAGCGGGGGCGGGGATACGCAGTATTTT
TRBV7-2	-	TRBD1	TRBJ2-2	CASSRDRGLSGELFF	TGTGCCAGCAGCAGGGACAGGGGGCTTTCCGGGGAGCTGTTTTTT
TRBV5-5	-	-	TRBJ2-3	CASTDLRFTDTQYF	TGTGCCAGCACCGATCTCAGATTCACAGATACGCAGTATTTT
TRBV20-1	-	TRBD1	TRBJ1-1	CSARGDTEAFF	TGCAGCGCCAGGGGGGACACTGAAGCTTTCTTT
TRBV5-4	once	TRBD2	TRBJ2-1	CASSAGTSRGNEQFF	TGTGCCAGCAGCGCCGGGACTAGCCGCGGCAATGAGCAGTTCTTC
TRBV2	-	-	TRBJ1-1	CASREQGFGVSTEAFF	TGTGCCAGCAGGGAACAGGGTTTTGGAGTTTCGACTGAAGCTTTCTTT
TRBV18	-	-	TRBJ1-1	CASSSVGGQGEAFF	TGTGCCAGCTCATCCGTAGGAGGGCAGGGTGAAGCTTTCTTT
TRBV19	-	TRBD1	TRBJ1-4	CASSTGTGVGKLFF	TGTGCCAGTAGTACCGGGACAGGGGTGGGAAAACTGTTTTTT
TRBV27	-	TRBD1	TRBJ1-1	CASRPGTVPDTEAFF	TGTGCCAGCAGGCCCGGGACAGTCCCGGACACTGAAGCTTTCTTT
TRBV7-6	-	TRBD2	TRBJ2-7	CASSLEAGPLYEQYF	TGTGCCAGCAGCTTAGAAGCGGGGCCCCTCTACGAGCAGTACTTC
TRBV15	once	-	TRBJ1-5	CATSRDSPDSWLISNQPQHF	TGTGCCACCAGCAGAGATTCGCCTGACAGTTGGTTAATAAGCAATCAGCCCCAGCATTTT
TRBV28	-	-	TRBJ1-5	CASSLRGRNQPQHF	TGTGCCAGCAGTTTACGAGGGCGCAATCAGCCCCAGCATTTT
TRBV5-8	-	-	TRBJ1-1	CASSSQANTEAFF	TGTGCCAGCAGCTCACAGGCGAACACTGAAGCTTTCTTT
TRBV6-4	-	-	TRBJ2-3	CASSETGSTDTQYF	TGTGCCAGCAGTGAAACGGGGAGCACAGATACGCAGTATTTT
TRBV27	-	TRBD1	TRBJ2-2	CASSLGQGALTGELFF	TGTGCCAGCAGTTTAGGCCAGGGGGCTCTCACCGGGGAGCTGTTTTTT
TRBV5-1	-	TRBD1	TRBJ2-7	CASSLAGGEQYF	TGCGCCAGCAGCTTGGCAGGGGGCGAGCAGTACTTC
TRBV27	-	-	TRBJ2-7	CASSFLAKIHEQYF	TGTGCCAGCAGTTTCCTAGCTAAGATTCACGAGCAGTACTTC
TRBV5-1	-	-	TRBJ1-5	CASSLDSGVQPQHF	TGCGCCAGCAGCTTGGATTCGGGTGTACAGCCCCAGCATTTT
TRBV7-7	-	-	TRBJ2-5	CASSLAAGGQETQYF	TGTGCCAGCAGCTTAGCTGCGGGCGGGCAAGAGACCCAGTACTTC
TRBV6-1	-	-	TRBJ2-7	CASSEGWQPYEQYF	TGTGCCAGCAGCGAAGGCTGGCAACCCTACGAGCAGTACTTC